Listed below are T cell receptor beta chains from one sample, sequenced in a study of T cells after yellow fever vaccination. TCRdb re-derived calls from the 5' RACE reads in MiXCR, one entry per CDR3 protein. The sample holds some 300,000 distinct CDR3 sequences, 8.7% seen once. Sequenced material: CD4+ T cells sorted from PBMCs, taken 5 days after the yellow fever booster vaccination. These receptors all stem from a young man who received the YFV17D yellow fever vaccine. CDR3s include the opening cysteine and the closing phenylalanine or tryptophan.

v_gene: TRBV7-2
CDR3aa: CASSARLAGVDTQYF

v_gene: TRBV14
CDR3aa: CASSQTGRETYEQYF

v_gene: TRBV19
CDR3aa: CASSALGTASPTGELFF

v_gene: TRBV3-1
CDR3aa: CASSPRDSIDEQFF

v_gene: TRBV19
CDR3aa: CATVRGAAYSNQPQHF

v_gene: TRBV9
CDR3aa: CASSVAGTTAYEQFF

v_gene: TRBV25-1
CDR3aa: CASSETAVQSQYF

v_gene: TRBV11-2
CDR3aa: CASSSIRNGGYGYTF

v_gene: TRBV25-1
CDR3aa: CASSEVGDKETQYF

v_gene: TRBV7-2
CDR3aa: CASSRNVGGTDTQYF

v_gene: TRBV7-2
CDR3aa: CASSPRDAGNEKLFF

v_gene: TRBV19
CDR3aa: CASSRDRTLRQPQHF

v_gene: TRBV10-3
CDR3aa: CASNSGGLVETQYF

v_gene: TRBV6-2/TRBV6-3
CDR3aa: CATEDSYTDTQYF

v_gene: TRBV24-1
CDR3aa: CATSVGTLNTGELFF

v_gene: TRBV11-3
CDR3aa: CASSLRRNSNQPQHF

v_gene: TRBV12-5
CDR3aa: CASGPGTSFWNSPLHF

v_gene: TRBV6-5
CDR3aa: CASTRDRGISTDTQYF

v_gene: TRBV3-1
CDR3aa: CASSQPGSSYEQYF

v_gene: TRBV6-6
CDR3aa: CASSYGYRGTTEAFF

v_gene: TRBV20-1
CDR3aa: CSAGDPRAQPQHF

v_gene: TRBV18
CDR3aa: CASSPGRVPYGYTF

v_gene: TRBV2
CDR3aa: CASRARGGNSPLHF

v_gene: TRBV24-1
CDR3aa: CATSDFRRGGLNEQFF

v_gene: TRBV7-2
CDR3aa: CASSPELIYSGNRQPQHF

v_gene: TRBV15
CDR3aa: CATSRVTLSGSPLHF

v_gene: TRBV6-1
CDR3aa: CASSGFGVVYGYTF

v_gene: TRBV10-3
CDR3aa: CAISESGRANIQYF

v_gene: TRBV20-1
CDR3aa: CSATPGQGLEGYTF

v_gene: TRBV4-3
CDR3aa: CASSQAYGQLSSGNTIYF

v_gene: TRBV4-3
CDR3aa: CASSHPTSGGRTDTQYF

v_gene: TRBV18
CDR3aa: CASSPPAGNYNSPLHF

v_gene: TRBV2
CDR3aa: CASSESLGGGTQYF

v_gene: TRBV7-9
CDR3aa: CASSYTGDVAQFF

v_gene: TRBV7-6
CDR3aa: CASSLEMSGHSGNTIYF

v_gene: TRBV6-1
CDR3aa: CASSETASQYQPQHF

v_gene: TRBV6-2/TRBV6-3
CDR3aa: CASGRVELFF

v_gene: TRBV11-2
CDR3aa: CASSFDYRTGGGETQYF

v_gene: TRBV24-1
CDR3aa: CAAGKNGELFF

v_gene: TRBV2
CDR3aa: CASSVQGLEETQYF

v_gene: TRBV11-2
CDR3aa: CASSRMTRNEAFF

v_gene: TRBV20-1
CDR3aa: CSAPDSSNQPQHF

v_gene: TRBV29-1
CDR3aa: CSVRRGTVQETQYF

v_gene: TRBV6-6
CDR3aa: CASSYGASSSYEQYF

v_gene: TRBV20-1
CDR3aa: CSARGGDRSADTQYF

v_gene: TRBV7-2
CDR3aa: CASSHKRWQETQYF

v_gene: TRBV6-2/TRBV6-3
CDR3aa: CASSYSWQRQFF

v_gene: TRBV7-3
CDR3aa: CASSAEQGGIQYF

v_gene: TRBV20-1
CDR3aa: CSARQDRGRYIQYF

v_gene: TRBV7-2
CDR3aa: CASSLVGAASTDTQYF